These T cell receptor beta chains were read from a single sample in a study of shared clonotypes between healthy human individuals. Profiling relied on immunoSEQ multiplex PCR, and the TCRdb table lists in-frame clones only, not all of them. The repertoire includes approximately 350,000 clones, 95% to 97% of them detected once, and around 0.32% sits in the top ten. Material: memory CD8+ T cells sorted from blood. Receptors were obtained from a man younger than 40 in good health. The CDR3 runs from the conserved cysteine through the conserved F or W. The D gene is left open where the match is weak. Only some rows state a clone size, as once, few, many or a class for expanded clones.

clone_size	j_call	d_call	v_call	cdr3_nt	cdr3_aa
NA	TRBJ2-7	NA	TRBV4-1	TGCGCCAGCAGCCAAGTGCCAGCCACCTACGAGCAGTACTTC	CASSQVPATYEQYF
NA	TRBJ2-1	NA	TRBV5-8	TGTGCCAGCAGCTTAGTAGCGACCCCGAATGAGCAGTTCTTC	CASSLVATPNEQFF
NA	TRBJ2-2	TRBD1	TRBV6-5	TGTGCCAGCAGTCGGGGACAGTACACCGGGGAGCTGTTTTTT	CASSRGQYTGELFF
NA	TRBJ1-5	NA	TRBV19	TGTGCCAGTAGTATAGGGGGAAGCAATCAGCCCCAGCATTTT	CASSIGGSNQPQHF
NA	TRBJ2-7	TRBD2	TRBV18	TGTGCCAGCTCACCCCGGACCGGGACTACCTACGAGCAGTACTTC	CASSPRTGTTYEQYF
NA	TRBJ2-7	TRBD2	TRBV4-1	TGCGCCAGCAGCCAAGGCCCTCGGACTAGCGGAGGGTACGAGCAGTACTTC	CASSQGPRTSGGYEQYF
NA	TRBJ1-2	NA	TRBV28	TGTGCCAGCAGTTTATTGGGAGGAGGTAACTATGGCTACACCTTC	CASSLLGGGNYGYTF
NA	TRBJ1-2	NA	TRBV4-2	TGTGCCAGCAGCCAAGATTCGGGTCGGGTCTATGGCTACACCTTC	CASSQDSGRVYGYTF
NA	TRBJ2-5	TRBD2	TRBV7-9	TGTGCCAGCAGCCCACTAGCGGAAAAAGAGACCCAGTACTTC	CASSPLAEKETQYF
NA	TRBJ2-3	NA	TRBV5-1	TGCGCCAGCAGCTTGGCCGTTAGGAGCACAGATACGCAGTATTTT	CASSLAVRSTDTQYF
NA	TRBJ1-5	NA	TRBV4-1	TGCGCCAGCAGCCAAGATTCTTCCAGGGAACTGAATCAGCCCCAGCATTTT	CASSQDSSRELNQPQHF
NA	TRBJ1-2	TRBD1	TRBV9	TGTGCCAGCAGCCGTTCCGGGACAGGGTCCAACTATGGCTACACCTTC	CASSRSGTGSNYGYTF
once	TRBJ2-1	TRBD2	TRBV19	TGTGCCAGTAGCCCCGGGACTAGCGGCTACAATGAGCAGTTCTTC	CASSPGTSGYNEQFF
once	TRBJ1-1	NA	TRBV2	TGTGCCAGCAGTGAAGCCCCTATCGGGACAATGTCATTGAACACTGAAGCTTTCTTT	CASSEAPIGTMSLNTEAFF
NA	TRBJ2-3	NA	TRBV5-1	TGCGCCAGCAGCTTAGGCTCCTTCACAGATACGCAGTATTTT	CASSLGSFTDTQYF
NA	TRBJ2-7	TRBD2	TRBV6-5	TGTGCCACCCTAGCGGAGAGCTCCTACGAGCAGTACTTC	CATLAESSYEQYF
NA	TRBJ2-3	TRBD1	TRBV7-3	TGTGCCAGCAGCCGGACAGGCTCATATACGCAGTATTTT	CASSRTGSYTQYF
NA	TRBJ1-1	NA	TRBV7-9	TGTGCCAGCAGCCAAGGGGACTCAGCCCCCTCGGAAGCTTTCTTT	CASSQGDSAPSEAFF
NA	TRBJ2-5	NA	TRBV29-1	TGCAGCGTTGGACAAGAGACCCAGTACTTC	CSVGQETQYF
NA	TRBJ2-1	NA	TRBV27	TGTGCCAGCAGTTTAAAACCGCCAACAGGGAGCTCCTACAATGAGCAGTTCTTC	CASSLKPPTGSSYNEQFF
NA	TRBJ2-3	NA	TRBV12-1	TGTGCCAGCAGCCGGGGCCGAGGGGATACGCAGTATTTT	CASSRGRGDTQYF
once	TRBJ2-5	NA	TRBV10-3	TGTGCCATCAGTGAGTTGGGGGGGGCAGGTGAGACCCAGTACTTC	CAISELGGAGETQYF
NA	TRBJ1-1	NA	TRBV29-1	TGCAGCGGGGGCACTGAAGCTTTCTTT	CSGGTEAFF
NA	TRBJ2-2	TRBD1	TRBV7-9	TGTGCCAGCAGCCGACTCGGACAGGGGCACACCGGGGAGCTGTTTTTT	CASSRLGQGHTGELFF
NA	TRBJ2-1	TRBD2	TRBV11-2	TGTGCCAGCACCGCCCAAGCGGGATCCTACAATGAGCAGTTCTTC	CASTAQAGSYNEQFF
NA	TRBJ2-7	NA	TRBV28	TGTGCCAGCAGAGGTCCTAGGAAGGTTGGAGAGCAGTACTTC	CASRGPRKVGEQYF
NA	TRBJ1-1	NA	TRBV7-9	TGTGCCAGCAGCCCCCGTCGGGGGTTGAACACTGAAGCTTTCTTT	CASSPRRGLNTEAFF
NA	TRBJ2-7	NA	TRBV11-2	TGTGCCAGCAGCTTAGATTACCAGCTTACATTCTACGAGCAGTACTTC	CASSLDYQLTFYEQYF
NA	TRBJ2-7	TRBD1	TRBV28	TGTGCCAGCAGCCCCCGGACAGGGGGCTACGAGCAGTACTTC	CASSPRTGGYEQYF